The 8 T cell receptor beta chains in this list originate from one sample, sequenced in a study of T cell changes during pregnancy in multiple sclerosis. Clones were read by immunoSEQ multiplex PCR, and TCRdb kept only the in-frame ones, dropping some. The sample lists 65,000 to 90,000 clones; 80% to 95% were seen once. This sample comprised CD4+ T cells from peripheral blood mononuclear cells, obtained after pregnancy. Every receptor here comes from a female donor with multiple sclerosis, enrolled in a pregnancy study.

The V gene is TRBV27, the J gene TRBJ2-3; D remains ambiguous. The V and J ends lost 2 bases and 3 bases respectively, with 9 bases between them. The CDR3 runs to 14 residues. Per the germline V gene, CDR1 is MNHEY and CDR2 is SMNVEV (reference sequence). This CDR3 reads CASSLVTGTDTQYF. The CDR3 DNA follows: TGTGCCAGCAGTTTAGTTACTGGTACAGATACGCAGTATTTT.

The chain recombines TRBV5-5 with TRBJ1-2; TRBD1 might be the D (5 bases). CDR1 SGHKS and CDR2 YYEKEE come from the germline V gene (reference sequence). The CDR3 totals 13 residues. Trimming left V 4 bases short and J 5 bases short, with 12 bases between. This chain's CDR3 is CASSKDSTYGYTF. The CDR3 DNA reads TGTGCCAGCAGCAAAGACAGCACTTATGGCTACACCTTC.

This clone appeared once. The genes are TRBV25-1 and TRBJ1-2, with a possible D match to TRBD1 (6 bases). This CDR3 comprises 16 residues. Trimming took 3 bases from V and 1 from J, leaving 15 bases between them. Per the germline V gene, CDR1 is MGHDK and CDR2 is SYGVNS. The CDR3, as DNA: TGTGCCAGCAGTGATCCCTACAGGGAGAGTAACTATGGCTACACCTTC. This translates into CASSDPYRESNYGYTF.

The genes are TRBV5-1 and TRBJ1-1; 7 bases fit TRBD1. Germline CDR1 is SGHRS and CDR2 is YFSETQ. The CDR3 extends over 13 amino acids. Trimming cost V 4 bases and J 4 bases; bases outside gene matches: 4. The CDR3 protein is CASSPQGGTEAFF. CDR3 bases: TGCGCCAGCAGCCCCCAGGGGGGCACTGAAGCTTTCTTT.

The table lists this clone with a count of one. The genes are TRBV4-1 and TRBJ1-1; TRBD1 might be the D (5 bases). Per germline, CDR1 MGHRA and CDR2 YSYEKL. The CDR3 runs 15 residues. V shed 0 bases and J shed 1 base, with 9 bases lying between them. The CDR3 sequence: CASSQDRTPNTEAFF. The DNA for the CDR3 is TGCGCCAGCAGCCAAGATCGGACACCGAACACTGAAGCTTTCTTT.

The chain links TRBV5-4 to TRBJ1-4; D possibly corresponds to TRBD1 (5 bases). V was cut by 4 bases and J by 7 bases, with 23 bases left in between. In germline, CDR1 is SGHNT, CDR2 YYREEE (reference sequence). The CDR3 loop spans 17 amino acids. The CDR3 sequence: CASSPRPASGEGEKLFF. Written as DNA, the CDR3 is TGTGCCAGCAGCCCCCGTCCGGCTTCGGGGGAGGGTGAAAAACTGTTTTTT.

This clone was detected once. The V gene is TRBV29-1, the J gene TRBJ1-1, with no clear D. Germline lookup yields CDR1 SQVTM and CDR2 ANQGSEA. This CDR3 region has 14 residues. Trimming took 6 bases from V and 0 from J, leaving 14 bases between them. The CDR3 coding sequence is TGCAGCGTGCATGATGAGGGCGTGAACACTGAAGCTTTCTTT. Its translation is CSVHDEGVNTEAFF.

The gene calls are TRBV28 and TRBJ1-2; TRBD1 matches at 8 bases. The germline CDR1 and CDR2 sequences are MDHEN and SYDVKM. Trimming at V came to 6 bases and at J to 3 bases, leaving 3 bases not matched to a gene. CDR3 length equals 13 residues. As DNA, the CDR3 is TGTGCCAGCAGCAAACAGGGGGACTATGGCTACACCTTC. Translating gives CASSKQGDYGYTF.